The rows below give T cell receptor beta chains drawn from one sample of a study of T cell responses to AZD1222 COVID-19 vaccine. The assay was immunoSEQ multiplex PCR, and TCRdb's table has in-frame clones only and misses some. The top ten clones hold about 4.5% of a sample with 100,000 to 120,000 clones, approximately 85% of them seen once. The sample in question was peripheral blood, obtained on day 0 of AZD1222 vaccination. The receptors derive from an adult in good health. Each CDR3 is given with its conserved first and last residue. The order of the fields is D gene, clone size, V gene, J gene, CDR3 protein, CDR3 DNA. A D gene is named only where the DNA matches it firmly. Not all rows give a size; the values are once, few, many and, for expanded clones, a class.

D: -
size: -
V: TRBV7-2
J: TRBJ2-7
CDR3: CASSLYALSYEQYF
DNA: TGTGCCAGCAGCTTATACGCGCTCAGCTACGAGCAGTACTTC

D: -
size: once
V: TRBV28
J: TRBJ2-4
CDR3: CASSSPGRKNIQYF
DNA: TGTGCCAGCAGCTCTCCGGGGAGAAAAAACATTCAGTACTTC

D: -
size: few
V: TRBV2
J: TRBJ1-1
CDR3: CASSGRAIDTEAFF
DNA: TGTGCCAGCAGTGGCAGGGCGATTGACACTGAAGCTTTCTTT

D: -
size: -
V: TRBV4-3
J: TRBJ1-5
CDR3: CASSQDHRGNQPQHF
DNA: TGCGCCAGCAGCCAAGATCATCGGGGGAATCAGCCCCAGCATTTT

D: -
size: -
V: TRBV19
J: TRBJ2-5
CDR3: CASSAIGTQYQETQYF
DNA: TGTGCCAGTAGTGCTATCGGGACACAGTACCAAGAGACCCAGTACTTC

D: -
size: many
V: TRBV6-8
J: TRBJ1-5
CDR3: CASSFRDSNQPQHF
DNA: TGTGCCAGCAGTTTCCGGGACAGCAATCAGCCCCAGCATTTT

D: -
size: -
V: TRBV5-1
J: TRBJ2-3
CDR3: CASSPVRGLKDTQYF
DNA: TGCGCCAGCAGCCCGGTTCGGGGGCTGAAAGATACGCAGTATTTT

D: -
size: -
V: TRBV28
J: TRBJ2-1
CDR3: CASSLGIYNEQFF
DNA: TGTGCCAGCAGTTTAGGGATCTACAATGAGCAGTTCTTC

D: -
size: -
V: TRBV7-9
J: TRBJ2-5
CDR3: CASSRVGQQETQYF
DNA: TGTGCCAGCAGCCGTGTAGGACAACAAGAGACCCAGTACTTC

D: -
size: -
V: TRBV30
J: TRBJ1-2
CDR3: CAWSVTVGTFGYTF
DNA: TGTGCCTGGAGTGTAACTGTAGGTACCTTTGGCTACACCTTC

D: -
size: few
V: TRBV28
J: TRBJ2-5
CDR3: CASTTTYQETQYF
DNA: TGTGCCAGCACGACTACGTACCAAGAGACCCAGTACTTC

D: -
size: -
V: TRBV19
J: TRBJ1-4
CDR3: CASSVLIGQANEKLFF
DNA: TGTGCCAGTAGTGTTTTGATTGGTCAGGCTAATGAAAAACTGTTTTTT

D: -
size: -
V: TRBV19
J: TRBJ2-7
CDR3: CASSMGVGSSSYEQYF
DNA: TGTGCCAGTAGTATGGGGGTCGGGTCGAGCTCCTACGAGCAGTACTTC

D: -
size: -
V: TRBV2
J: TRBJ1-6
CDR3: CASRNRQEPNSPLHF
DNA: TGTGCCAGCAGAAACCGACAGGAGCCTAATTCACCCCTCCACTTT

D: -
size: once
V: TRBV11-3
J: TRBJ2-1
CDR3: CASSPQGMDRDEQFF
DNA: TGTGCCAGCAGTCCGCAGGGGATGGATAGAGATGAGCAGTTCTTC